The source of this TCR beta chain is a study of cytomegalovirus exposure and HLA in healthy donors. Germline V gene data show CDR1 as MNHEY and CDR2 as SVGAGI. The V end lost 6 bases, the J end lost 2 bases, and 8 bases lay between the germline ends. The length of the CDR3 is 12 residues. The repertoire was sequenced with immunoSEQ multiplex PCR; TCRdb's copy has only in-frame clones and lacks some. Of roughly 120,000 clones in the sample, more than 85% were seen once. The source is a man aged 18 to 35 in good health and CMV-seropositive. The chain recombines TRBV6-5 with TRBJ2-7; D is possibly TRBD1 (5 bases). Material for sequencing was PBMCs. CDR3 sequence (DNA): TGTGCCAGCAGGGCAGGGCCCTACGAGCAGTACTTC. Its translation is CASRAGPYEQYF.